These 29 T cell receptor beta chains share one sample of origin, sequenced in a study of blood T cell repertoires in COVID-19. Method: immunoSEQ multiplex PCR; TCRdb's copy keeps in-frame clones and lacks some. The data show roughly 220,000 clones, around nine tenths seen once. The sequenced sample consisted of PBMCs or T cells enriched from blood (not recorded which). The receptors derive from a woman between 45 and 60 years old with acute COVID-19.

The V and J genes are TRBV7-2 and TRBJ2-7; 11 bases align to TRBD2. V shed 1 base and J 7 bases; nucleotides not matched to a gene: 6. The germline V gene encodes CDR1 SGHTA and CDR2 FQGNSA. The CDR3 has 15 residues. For the CDR3, the DNA is TGTGCCAGCAGCTTAGGACTAGCGGGATTGTTGGAGCAGTACTTC. Its translation: CASSLGLAGLLEQYF. The full variable domain, its missing parts supplied by reference TRBV7-2 and TRBJ2-7, is GAGVSQSPSNKVTEKGKDVELRCDPISGHTALYWYRQSLGQGLEFLIYFQGNSAPDKSGLPSDRFSAERTGGSVSTLTIQRTQQEDSAVYLCASSLGLAGLLEQYFGPGTRLTVT.

The chain combines TRBV12-3 or TRBV12-4 with TRBJ1-2; D perhaps matches TRBD1 (5 bases). The CDR3 spans 13 residues. The V end was cut by 5 bases, the J end by 4 bases, with 11 bases between. The CDR3: CASSTGHAYGYTF. The CDR3 coding sequence is TGTGCCAGCAGTACCGGACACGCCTATGGCTACACCTTC.

V is TRBV21-1 and J is TRBJ2-7; TRBD1, the D gene given by the table, was not confirmed from the DNA. TRBV21-1 is marked as a pseudogene. This CDR3 comprises 14 residues. The CDR3 loop reads CASRVDVTAYEQYF. In DNA form, the CDR3 reads TGTGCCAGCAGAGTAGACGTGACAGCCTACGAGCAGTACTTC.

The rearrangement uses TRBV5-1 and TRBJ2-1; 8 nucleotides align to TRBD2. In germline, CDR1 is SGHRS, CDR2 YFSETQ. V shed 0 bases, J shed 6 bases, and the junction held 5 bases outside the gene matches. This CDR3 comprises 15 residues. The CDR3 loop reads CASSLGLARSNEQFF. The CDR3 DNA reads TGCGCCAGCAGCTTGGGACTAGCGAGAAGCAATGAGCAGTTCTTC.

The rearrangement uses TRBV7-2 and TRBJ2-1, with 10 bases aligning to TRBD2. The CDR3 is 15 residues long. CDR1 and CDR2 from the germline V gene are SGHTA and FQGNSA. V was pared by 5 bases and J by 4 bases, with 5 bases of the junction left unmatched. This CDR3 is CASSVTSGKYNEQFF. Here the CDR3 DNA reads TGTGCCAGCAGCGTCACTAGCGGGAAATACAATGAGCAGTTCTTC.

The chain joins TRBV29-1 to TRBJ1-2, with D perhaps TRBD1 (5 bases). CDR3 size: 13 residues. The ends were cut back, 2 bases at V and 4 bases at J, with 11 bases in the middle. Germline lookup yields CDR1 SQVTM and CDR2 ANQGSEA. The CDR3 nucleotides read TGCAGCGTTGAACCACAGGCAGCCTATGGCTACACCTTC. Amino acids: CSVEPQAAYGYTF.

This clone was observed once. The rearrangement joins TRBV3-1 (or the pseudogene TRBV3-2) to TRBJ1-5, with unresolved D. Per the germline V gene, CDR1 is LGHDT and CDR2 is YNNKEL (reference sequence). Trimming left V 1 base short and J 0 bases short, with 4 bases between. The CDR3 is made up of 14 amino acids. In nucleotides, the CDR3 is TGTGCCAGCAGCCAAGTTAGTAGCAATCAGCCCCAGCATTTT. This codes for CASSQVSSNQPQHF.

The chain links TRBV5-8 to TRBJ2-1, with 8 positions matching TRBD2. CDR1 is SGHTS and CDR2 is YDEGEE in the germline V gene. The CDR3 is 15 residues long. Germline trimming cut 6 bases from V and 3 bases from J; bases unmatched to any gene: 8. The CDR3 sequence: CASTRRLAGYNEQFF. The CDR3 DNA is TGTGCCAGCACCCGCCGCCTAGCGGGCTACAATGAGCAGTTCTTC. The full variable domain, completed using reference TRBV5-8 and TRBJ2-1, is EAGVTQSPTHLIKTRGQQATLRCSPISGHTSVYWYQQALGLGLQFLLWYDEGEERNRGNFPPRFSGRQFPNYSSELNVNALELEDSALYLCASTRRLAGYNEQFFGPGTRLTVL.

The chain employs TRBV3-1 (or the pseudogene TRBV3-2) and TRBJ2-3, with 9 bases fitting TRBD1. CDR1 and CDR2 from the germline V gene are LGHDT and YNNKEL (reference sequence). Trimming removed 4 bases from V and 5 bases from J; junction bases left unmatched: 4. There are 14 residues in the CDR3. This CDR3 reads CASSLTGGRDTQYF. The CDR3 coding sequence is TGTGCCAGCAGCCTAACAGGGGGCAGAGATACGCAGTATTTT.

V usage is TRBV20-1 and J usage is TRBJ2-2, with TRBD2 matching over 10 bases. The CDR3 consists of 14 residues. After removal of 3 bases from V and 4 bases from J, the junction contained 2 bases not matched to a gene. CDR1 is DFQATT, CDR2 SNEGSKA, per germline (reference sequence). CDR3 sequence: CSASRTSGTGELFF. CDR3 sequence (DNA): TGCAGTGCTAGTCGGACTAGCGGCACCGGGGAGCTGTTTTTT.

The CDR3 protein is CSAGRDNEAFF. The CDR3 DNA reads as TGCAGTGCTGGTAGGGACAATGAAGCTTTCTTT. The genes are TRBV20-1 and TRBJ1-1; D is possibly TRBD1 (6 bases). This CDR3 is 11 amino acids long. Germline CDR1 is DFQATT and CDR2 is SNEGSKA (reference sequence). Deletions cut 5 bases from V and 7 bases from J, with 11 bases between.

The V and J genes are TRBV5-4 and TRBJ2-1; the match to TRBD1 covers 7 bases. From germline, CDR1 is SGHNT and CDR2 YYREEE (reference sequence). Losses at the gene ends were 0 bases for V and 7 bases for J; bases not matched to a gene: 7. This CDR3 is built from 15 residues. CDR3 residues: CASSLGGPGGNEQFF. CDR3 sequence (DNA): TGTGCCAGCAGCTTGGGAGGTCCAGGGGGTAATGAGCAGTTCTTC.

The chain employs TRBV3-1 (or the pseudogene TRBV3-2) and TRBJ1-1; D not resolved. There are 11 residues in the CDR3. CDR1 is LGHDT and CDR2 is YNNKEL in the germline V gene (reference sequence). The V end lost 3 bases, the J end lost 8 bases, and 7 bases lay between the germline ends. CDR3 bases: TGTGCCAGCAGCCAGGCCCGCGAAGCTTTCTTT. Protein sequence: CASSQAREAFF.

The rearrangement links TRBV6-5 to TRBJ2-7, with TRBD2 matching 9 bases. V shed 7 bases, J shed 6 bases, and the junction held 7 bases outside the gene matches. Germline CDR1 and CDR2: MNHEY and SVGAGI. The CDR3 has 13 amino acids. In DNA form, the CDR3 reads TGTGCCAGCAAAATAGCGGGAGCCATCGAGCAGTACTTC. Translated, it gives CASKIAGAIEQYF.

The chain uses TRBV7-9 and TRBJ2-5; 9 bases agree with TRBD2. This CDR3 is 16 amino acids long. Germline trimming cut 7 bases from V and 5 bases from J; bases unmatched to any gene: 14. Per the germline V gene, CDR1 is SEHNR and CDR2 is FQNEAQ (reference sequence). CDR3 bases: TGTGCCAGCAACTTTCCGGGTAGCGGGAGTGGGGAGACCCAGTACTTC. Translation gives CASNFPGSGSGETQYF.

The V call is TRBV19, the J call TRBJ1-2; the match to TRBD1 covers 9 bases. The CDR3 spans 14 residues. V lost 3 bases, J lost 7 bases, and 6 bases stayed unmatched. Germline V gives CDR1 LNHDA, CDR2 SQIVND (reference sequence). CDR3 loop: CASSISRDRVGYTF. The CDR3 DNA sequence: TGTGCCAGTAGTATTTCCCGGGACAGGGTTGGCTACACCTTC.

The chain links TRBV18 to TRBJ1-1, with a weak D call TRBD1 (6 bases). Per the germline V gene, CDR1 is KGHSH and CDR2 is LQKENI. V shed 8 bases and J shed 8 bases, with 15 bases lying between them. This CDR3 has 12 amino acids. The chain's CDR3 is CASRTAREEAFF. CDR3 nucleotides: TGTGCCAGCCGGACAGCGAGGGAAGAAGCTTTCTTT.

The V gene is TRBV11-2, the J gene TRBJ1-3, with 7 bases identical to TRBD1. V was clipped by 5 bases and J by 1 base; unmatched bases: 5. Germline V gene lookup returns CDR1 SGHAT and CDR2 FQNNGV. This CDR3 has 15 amino acids. The chain's CDR3 is CASSTRQGSGNTIYF. The DNA of the CDR3 is TGTGCCAGCAGCACCCGACAGGGATCTGGAAACACCATATATTTT.

V gene TRBV19 combines with J gene TRBJ2-2; the D gene is possibly TRBD2 (6 bases). Germline CDR1 and CDR2: LNHDA and SQIVND (reference sequence). The CDR3 is 17 amino acids. Trimming cost V 2 bases and J 3 bases, with 16 bases left between them. The CDR3 nucleotides are TGTGCCAGTAGTATAATATCCGGAGGGCCATACACCGGGGAGCTGTTTTTT. Its translation: CASSIISGGPYTGELFF.

V and J are TRBV28 and TRBJ1-1, with D maybe TRBD1 (5 bases). The CDR3 loop spans 14 amino acids. Trimming took 7 bases from V and 0 from J, leaving 12 bases between them. Per the germline V gene, CDR1 is MDHEN and CDR2 is SYDVKM. CDR3 sequence: CASKTGGMNTEAFF. In DNA, the CDR3 is TGTGCCAGCAAAACAGGTGGGATGAACACTGAAGCTTTCTTT.

The chain uses TRBV4-1 and TRBJ1-2, with a possible D match to TRBD1 (6 bases). The germline V and J ends were trimmed by 1 base and 6 bases, with 12 bases remaining between them. CDR3 size: 14 residues. Per germline, CDR1 MGHRA and CDR2 YSYEKL. CDR3 nucleotide sequence: TGCGCCAGCAGCCAAGTGGGGGCAGGGAATGGCTACACCTTC. Its translation: CASSQVGAGNGYTF.

The chain uses TRBV2 and TRBJ2-7; the D gene is possibly TRBD1 (6 bases). The CDR3 sequence is 13 residues long. The V and J ends lost 6 bases and 0 bases respectively, with 9 bases between them. The germline V gene has CDR1 SNHLY and CDR2 FYNNEI. The DNA of the CDR3 is TGTGCCAGCAGGGACAGACCCTCCTACGAGCAGTACTTC. It translates to CASRDRPSYEQYF.

V and J are TRBV6-6 and TRBJ2-1; a weak D match, TRBD1 (6 bases). Per the germline V gene, CDR1 is MNHNY and CDR2 is SVGAGI (reference sequence). V was shortened by 2 bases and J by 0 bases, with 8 bases between the two germline ends. The CDR3 spans 15 residues. In DNA, the CDR3 is TGTGCCAGCAGTTACGGACAGCACTCCTACAATGAGCAGTTCTTC. The encoded protein is CASSYGQHSYNEQFF.

The chain employs TRBV11-2 and TRBJ1-4; a weak D match, TRBD1 (5 bases). Germline V CDR1 and CDR2: SGHAT, FQNNGV. Trimming took off 5 bases at V and 6 bases at J, with 16 bases between the two ends. The CDR3 contains 15 residues. Here the CDR3 DNA reads TGTGCCAGCAGCATCGGGGGAGTAGGGCATGAAAAACTGTTTTTT. Protein sequence: CASSIGGVGHEKLFF.

This clone was detected only once. This chain joins TRBV24-1 and TRBJ2-1; 9 nucleotides agree with TRBD2. Losses at the gene ends were 9 bases for V and 8 bases for J; bases not matched to a gene: 7. Germline values: CDR1 KGHDR, CDR2 SFDVKD. The CDR3 totals 13 residues. The CDR3 loop reads CATSQGGRDEQFF. Here the CDR3 DNA reads TGTGCCACCTCCCAAGGCGGGAGGGATGAGCAGTTCTTC.

On this clone itself: The junction does not match germline at one end; this may be a read error. The J gene is TRBJ2-2, the V gene TRBV30; 10 bases map to TRBD2. This CDR3 comprises 16 residues. The germline V gene encodes CDR1 GTSNPN and CDR2 SVGIG (reference sequence). DNA of the CDR3: TGTGCCCGGAGTATGGGTCTAGCGGGAGCGGTCGGGGAGCTGTTTTTT. Translation: CARSMGLAGAVGELFF.

This clone was seen more than once but under ten times. The J gene is TRBJ1-2, the V gene TRBV7-2; TRBD1 matches at 9 bases. With 2 bases clipped from V and 4 bases from J, the junction kept 8 bases outside the gene matches. The CDR3 has 16 residues. Germline V gene sequence: CDR1 SGHTA, CDR2 FQGNSA. This CDR3 is CASSLLGQGGGYGYTF. In nucleotides, the CDR3 is TGTGCCAGCAGCTTACTGGGACAGGGTGGAGGCTATGGCTACACCTTC.

Concerning this clone: Other DNA sequences of this sample code for an identical CDR3. The chain links TRBV18 to TRBJ2-7, with unresolved D. This CDR3 is built from 14 residues. Germline assignment: CDR1 KGHSH and CDR2 LQKENI. Trimming shortened V by 2 bases and J by 1 base, and 9 bases separated the two germline ends. The CDR3 region has the DNA TGTGCCAGCTCACCAGGGCAAGGATCCTACGAGCAGTACTTC. Residues: CASSPGQGSYEQYF.

The V and J genes are TRBV28 and TRBJ2-2, with 11 bases lining up with TRBD2. V lost 10 bases, J lost 4 bases, and 8 bases stayed unmatched. This CDR3 region has 15 residues. Germline-derived CDR1 and CDR2 are MDHEN and SYDVKM. CDR3 DNA: TGTGCCACCAAAACTAGCGGGAGACCCACCGGGGAGCTGTTTTTT. Its protein is CATKTSGRPTGELFF.